Shown below are 28 T cell receptor beta chains from a single sample sequenced in a study of technical replicates of blood from several donors. Clones were read by immunoSEQ multiplex PCR, and TCRdb kept only the in-frame ones, dropping some. The sample has just over 60,000 clones, more than 75% seen once. Specimen: PBMCs. The receptor set was obtained from a human donor in good health. Some clones in this sample may be carry-over from other donors' samples.

The chain is built from TRBV4-2 and TRBJ2-4; TRBD1 might be the D (7 bases). The CDR3 covers 18 residues. V lost 3 bases and J 5 bases, leaving 23 bases between the germline ends. Germline values: CDR1 LGHNA, CDR2 YNFKEQ. The CDR3 DNA sequence: TGTGCCAGCAGCCAGGGGCGGTCAGGGGGGCCGGGTGAAAACATTCAGTACTTC. Protein sequence: CASSQGRSGGPGENIQYF.

Only one count was recorded for this clone. This rearrangement joins TRBV7-3 to TRBJ2-1; 12 nucleotides align to TRBD2. The CDR3 has 15 amino acids. Unmatched junction bases numbered 6, after V lost 5 bases and J lost 7 bases. Looked up from germline, CDR1 is SGHTA and CDR2 is FQGTGA. The CDR3 nucleotides read TGTGCCAGCAGCCCCCGGACTAGCGGGGTTAATGAGCAGTTCTTC. Translation: CASSPRTSGVNEQFF.

This rearrangement joins TRBV4-2 to TRBJ2-2; D remains ambiguous. V lost 1 base, J lost 2 bases, and 8 bases lay in between. Germline loops: CDR1 LGHNA, CDR2 YNFKEQ. The CDR3 covers 15 residues. The CDR3 DNA reads as TGTGCCAGCAGCCAAGTTTCCAGAAACACCGGGGAGCTGTTTTTT. Its protein product is CASSQVSRNTGELFF.

The chain couples TRBV6-1 to TRBJ1-5; no reliable D call. Deletions cut 5 bases from V and 2 bases from J, with 13 bases between. The germline CDR1 and CDR2 sequences are MNHNS and SASEGT. The CDR3 has 15 amino acids. CDR3 nucleotides: TGTGCCAGCAGTCCCTCGGGAGAGGGCAATCAGCCCCAGCATTTT. Translation gives CASSPSGEGNQPQHF.

Only one count was recorded for this clone. The gene calls are TRBV7-5 and TRBJ1-5; TRBD1 reflects the table's D call only, with no check against the DNA. TRBV7-5 is flagged as a pseudogene. The CDR3 length is 17 residues. The CDR3 region has the DNA TGTGTCAGAAGCTTGTTCTACAGGGGTTTTCGGAATCAGCCCCAGCATTTT. It encodes CVRSLFYRGFRNQPQHF.

The rearrangement links TRBV27 to TRBJ2-5, with 8 bases aligning to TRBD2. V lost 7 bases, J lost 1 base, and 8 bases stayed unmatched. Germline CDR1 reads MNHEY; CDR2 reads SMNVEV (reference sequence). The CDR3 runs 15 residues. The DNA for the CDR3 is TGTGCCAGCAATCCAATAGCGGGACGCCAAGAGACCCAGTACTTC. This translates into CASNPIAGRQETQYF.

The chain combines TRBV20-1 with TRBJ2-5; D possibly corresponds to TRBD2 (5 bases). Germline V CDR1 and CDR2: DFQATT, SNEGSKA (reference sequence). V lost 6 bases to trimming and J lost 6 bases, with 11 bases between them. The CDR3 consists of 11 residues. CDR3 nucleotides: TGCAGTGCCTCACCGGGGAAGACCCAGTACTTC. It translates to CSASPGKTQYF.

The chain employs TRBV10-3 and TRBJ1-1; TRBD1 is a possible D gene (6 bases). In germline, CDR1 is ENHRY, CDR2 SYGVKD. V lost 7 bases to trimming and J lost 6 bases, with 18 bases between them. The CDR3 loop spans 14 amino acids. The CDR3: CAITGGGSISEAFF. CDR3 DNA sequence: TGTGCCATCACAGGCGGGGGCTCCATTTCTGAAGCTTTCTTT.

The chain links TRBV30 to TRBJ2-7; D remains unclear. CDR1 is GTSNPN, CDR2 SVGIG, per germline (reference sequence). CDR3 length: 14 residues. Trimming stripped 3 bases from V and 2 bases from J, with 14 bases between. The DNA of the CDR3 is TGTGCCTGGAGATCGAGGATCGTAACCTACGAGCAGTACTTC. Protein sequence: CAWRSRIVTYEQYF.

The chain employs TRBV5-4 and TRBJ1-3; 12 positions agree with TRBD1. The CDR3 has 15 amino acids. Trimming took 3 bases from V and 4 from J; bases not matched to a gene: 2. From germline, CDR1 is SGHNT and CDR2 YYREEE (reference sequence). The CDR3 here is CASSWDRGRGNTIYF. CDR3 nucleotide sequence: TGTGCCAGCAGCTGGGACAGGGGGCGCGGAAACACCATATATTTT.

This chain uses TRBV30 with TRBJ1-2, with D tentatively TRBD1 (5 bases). The CDR3 covers 12 residues. The germline gives CDR1 GTSNPN, CDR2 SVGIG (reference sequence). Trimming removed 0 bases at V and 8 bases at J, with 10 bases between. CDR3 residues: CAWSVGPGGYTF. The CDR3 region has the DNA TGTGCCTGGAGTGTGGGGCCCGGAGGCTACACCTTC.

J is TRBJ2-7 and V is TRBV9, with a weak D call TRBD2 (7 bases). Germline V CDR1 and CDR2: SGDLS, YYNGEE. This CDR3 region has 15 residues. Trimming took 0 bases from V and 5 from J, leaving 15 bases between them. The CDR3 loop reads CASSVEGGRGHEQYF. The DNA of the CDR3 is TGTGCCAGCAGCGTAGAGGGGGGGCGCGGACACGAGCAGTACTTC.

The chain has TRBV9 and TRBJ1-1; 7 bases are a match to TRBD1. Germline trimming cut 3 bases from V and 5 bases from J; bases unmatched to any gene: 13. Germline V CDR1 and CDR2: SGDLS, YYNGEE. CDR3 length equals 16 residues. The CDR3 DNA reads TGTGCCAGCAGCGGAAGGGCAGGGGGTTTGAGGACTGAAGCTTTCTTT. The encoded protein is CASSGRAGGLRTEAFF.

The count of this clone is one. V and J are TRBV5-6 and TRBJ1-5, with D maybe TRBD1 (5 bases). V lost 4 bases to trimming and J lost 7 bases, with 18 bases between them. Germline CDR1 reads SGHDT; CDR2 reads YYEEEE. This CDR3 spans 15 amino acids. CDR3 in amino acids: CASSRDGGAGQPQHF. CDR3 sequence (DNA): TGTGCCAGCAGCCGTGACGGAGGGGCAGGACAGCCCCAGCATTTT. The full variable domain, completed using reference TRBV5-6 and TRBJ1-5, is DAGVTQSPTHLIKTRGQQVTLRCSPKSGHDTVSWYQQALGQGPQFIFQYYEEEERQRGNFPDRFSGHQFPNYSSELNVNALLLGDSALYLCASSRDGGAGQPQHFGDGTRLSIL.

The chain uses TRBV2 and TRBJ1-1; D not certain. The germline V gene encodes CDR1 SNHLY and CDR2 FYNNEI. The CDR3 totals 12 residues. V was shortened by 3 bases and J by 3 bases, with 5 bases between the two germline ends. CDR3: CASSEQDTEAFF. The CDR3 nucleotides are TGTGCCAGCAGTGAGCAGGACACTGAAGCTTTCTTT.

The chain is built from TRBV6-6 and TRBJ1-5; D is undetermined. The CDR3 sequence is 15 residues long. Germline values: CDR1 MNHNY, CDR2 SVGAGI (reference sequence). With 7 bases removed from V and 4 bases from J, the gap between germline ends came to 17 bases. The CDR3 here is CASTQSEGGNQPQHF. CDR3 DNA: TGTGCCAGCACCCAGTCGGAGGGCGGGAATCAGCCCCAGCATTTT.

This chain links TRBV5-8 with TRBJ2-5, with 11 positions matching TRBD1. Trimming removed 5 bases from V and 7 bases from J; junction bases left unmatched: 13. Germline V gene sequence: CDR1 SGHTS, CDR2 YDEGEE. The CDR3 is 16 residues long. CDR3 sequence (DNA): TGTGCCAGCAGTTTCCCGGGACAGGGGGTCCAGGGGACCCAGTACTTC. Translating it yields CASSFPGQGVQGTQYF.

The V call is TRBV18, the J call TRBJ1-1; D remains unclear. CDR1 KGHSH and CDR2 LQKENI come from the germline V gene. The CDR3 length is 13 residues. V was clipped by 8 bases and J by 0 bases, with 10 bases between them. The CDR3 DNA is TGTGCCAGCCGTTCCCACTTGAACACTGAAGCTTTCTTT. Its protein is CASRSHLNTEAFF.

In regard to this clone: One end of the junction fails to match germline, which may point to a read error. The chain carries TRBV11-2 and TRBJ2-1; 8 bases fit TRBD2. CDR3 length: 15 residues. Germline assignment: CDR1 SGHAT and CDR2 FQNNGV. CDR3 loop: CASRSIAGSYDEQFF. In DNA, the CDR3 is TGTGCCAGCAGGTCGATAGCGGGAAGCTACGATGAGCAGTTCTTC.

The gene calls are TRBV5-8 and TRBJ2-7, with 9 bases aligning to TRBD2. V was clipped by 6 bases and J by 4 bases; unmatched bases: 8. The germline V gene has CDR1 SGHTS and CDR2 YDEGEE. The CDR3 runs 14 residues. CDR3 amino acids: CASTSAGGGYEQYF. In DNA, the CDR3 is TGTGCCAGCACTTCAGCGGGAGGCGGATACGAGCAGTACTTC.

V gene TRBV5-6 combines with J gene TRBJ1-1; D ambiguous. Germline V gives CDR1 SGHDT, CDR2 YYEEEE. The germline V and J ends were trimmed by 4 bases and 0 bases, with 13 bases remaining between them. This CDR3 region has 15 residues. CDR3 protein: CASSLPTSVNTEAFF. Here the CDR3 DNA reads TGTGCCAGCAGCCTACCGACATCCGTGAACACTGAAGCTTTCTTT.

The chain is built from TRBV5-6 and TRBJ2-7; tentative D call: TRBD1 (5 bases). The V and J ends lost 3 bases and 9 bases respectively, with 13 bases between them. This CDR3 region has 12 residues. Germline assignment: CDR1 SGHDT and CDR2 YYEEEE. The DNA of the CDR3 is TGTGCCAGCAGCTCTGCCGTGGGGCGGCAGTACTTC. It codes for CASSSAVGRQYF.

This clone was recorded once. This rearrangement joins TRBV5-1 to TRBJ2-7; TRBD2 is a possible D gene (5 bases). CDR1 and CDR2 from the germline V gene are SGHRS and YFSETQ. V lost 3 bases, J lost 0 bases, and 13 bases lay in between. This CDR3 comprises 15 residues. The CDR3 region has the DNA TGCGCCAGCAGCTCGAGGACGGGGATCTCCTACGAGCAGTACTTC. As protein: CASSSRTGISYEQYF.

The gene calls are TRBV5-4 and TRBJ1-3; D gene ambiguous. Between the trimmed V and J ends, which lost 4 bases and 4 bases, there was a span of 18 bases. The CDR3 spans 16 residues. Germline V gene lookup returns CDR1 SGHNT and CDR2 YYREEE (reference sequence). The CDR3 loop is CASSTAGGITGNTIYF. The CDR3, as DNA: TGTGCCAGCAGCACGGCGGGCGGGATTACCGGAAACACCATATATTTT.

The chain uses TRBV11-2 and TRBJ2-1; D remains ambiguous. V lost 3 bases and J lost 7, with 16 bases in between. This CDR3 has 15 residues. Germline V gene lookup returns CDR1 SGHAT and CDR2 FQNNGV. The CDR3 here is CASSLQNGVGNEQFF. CDR3 DNA: TGTGCCAGCAGCTTGCAGAATGGAGTTGGGAATGAGCAGTTCTTC.

The chain couples TRBV28 to TRBJ2-5; a possible D gene is TRBD2 (5 bases). CDR1 MDHEN and CDR2 SYDVKM come from the germline V gene. The germline V and J ends were trimmed by 4 bases and 7 bases, with 13 bases remaining between them. CDR3 length: 13 residues. DNA of the CDR3: TGTGCCAGCAGTTCGGGAACGATGGGGACCCAGTACTTC. Protein sequence: CASSSGTMGTQYF.

V and J are TRBV4-3 and TRBJ2-7, with 7 bases aligning to TRBD1. V lost 3 bases and J lost 5; bases outside the gene matches: 4. This CDR3 contains 13 residues. Germline V gene sequence: CDR1 LGHNA, CDR2 YSLEER. The CDR3 here is CASSQDRPNEQYF. DNA of the CDR3: TGCGCCAGCAGCCAGGACAGGCCAAACGAGCAGTACTTC.

The chain employs TRBV18 and TRBJ1-3; perhaps TRBD1 as D (5 bases). V lost 10 bases and J 0 bases, leaving 28 bases between the germline ends. Germline loops: CDR1 KGHSH, CDR2 LQKENI. There are 19 residues in the CDR3. The CDR3 region is CATPPRPPPQASSGNTIYF. In DNA form, the CDR3 reads TGTGCCACCCCCCCCCGGCCCCCTCCACAGGCGAGCTCTGGAAACACCATATATTTT.